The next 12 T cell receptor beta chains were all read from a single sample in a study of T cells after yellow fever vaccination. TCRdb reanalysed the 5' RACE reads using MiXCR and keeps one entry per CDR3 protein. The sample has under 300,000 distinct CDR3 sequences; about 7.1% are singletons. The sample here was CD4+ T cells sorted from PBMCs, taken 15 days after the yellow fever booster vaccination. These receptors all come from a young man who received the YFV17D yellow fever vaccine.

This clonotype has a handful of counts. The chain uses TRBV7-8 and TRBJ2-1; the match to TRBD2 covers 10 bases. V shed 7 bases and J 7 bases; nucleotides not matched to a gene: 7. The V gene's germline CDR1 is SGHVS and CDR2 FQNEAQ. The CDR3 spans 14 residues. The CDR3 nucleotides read TGTGCCAGCACAAACGGGACTAGCGTTAATGAGCAGTTCTTC. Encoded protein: CASTNGTSVNEQFF.

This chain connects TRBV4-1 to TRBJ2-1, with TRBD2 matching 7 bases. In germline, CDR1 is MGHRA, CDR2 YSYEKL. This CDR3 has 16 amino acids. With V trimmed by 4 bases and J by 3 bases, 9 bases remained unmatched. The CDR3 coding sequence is TGCGCCAGCAGCCGGGGGAGGGCCCCTGACTACAATGAGCAGTTCTTC. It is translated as CASSRGRAPDYNEQFF.

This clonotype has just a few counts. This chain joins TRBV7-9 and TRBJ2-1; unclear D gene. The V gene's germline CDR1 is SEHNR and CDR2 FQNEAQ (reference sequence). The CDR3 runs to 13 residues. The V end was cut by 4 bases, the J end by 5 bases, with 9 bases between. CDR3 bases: TGTGCCAGCAGCTCGCTTGAGCACAATGAGCAGTTCTTC. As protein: CASSSLEHNEQFF. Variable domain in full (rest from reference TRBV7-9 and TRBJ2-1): DTGVSQNPRHKITKRGQNVTFRCDPISEHNRLYWYRQTLGQGPEFLTYFQNEAQLEKSRLLSDRFSAERPKGSFSTLEIQRTEQGDSAMYLCASSSLEHNEQFFGPGTRLTVL.

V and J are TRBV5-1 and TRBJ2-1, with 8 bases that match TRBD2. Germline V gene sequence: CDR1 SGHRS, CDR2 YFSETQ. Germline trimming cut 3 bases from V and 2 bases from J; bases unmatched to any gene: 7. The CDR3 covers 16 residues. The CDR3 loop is CASSSGGGFTYNEQFF. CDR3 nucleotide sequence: TGCGCCAGCAGCTCGGGGGGGGGGTTCACCTACAATGAGCAGTTCTTC.

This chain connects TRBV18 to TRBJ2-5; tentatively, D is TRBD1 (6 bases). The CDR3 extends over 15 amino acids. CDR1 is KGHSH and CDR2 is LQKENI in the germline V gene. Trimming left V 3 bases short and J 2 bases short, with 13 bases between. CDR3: CASSPADSLQETQYF. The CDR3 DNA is TGTGCCAGCTCACCGGCGGACAGCCTTCAAGAGACCCAGTACTTC.

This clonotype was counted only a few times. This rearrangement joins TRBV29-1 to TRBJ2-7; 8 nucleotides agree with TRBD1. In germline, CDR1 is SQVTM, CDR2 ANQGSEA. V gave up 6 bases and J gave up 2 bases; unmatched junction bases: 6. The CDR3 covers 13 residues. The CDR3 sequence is CSVGDRKTYEQYF. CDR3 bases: TGCAGCGTGGGGGACAGGAAAACCTACGAGCAGTACTTC.

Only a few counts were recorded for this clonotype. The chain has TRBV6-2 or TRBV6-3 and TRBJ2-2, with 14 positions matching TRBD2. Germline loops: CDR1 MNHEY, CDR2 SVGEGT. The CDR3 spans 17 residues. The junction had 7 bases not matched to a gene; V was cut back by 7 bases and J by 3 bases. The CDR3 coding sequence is TGTGCCAGCAACCAAGGGACTAGCGGGAGATACACCGGGGAGCTGTTTTTT. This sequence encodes CASNQGTSGRYTGELFF.

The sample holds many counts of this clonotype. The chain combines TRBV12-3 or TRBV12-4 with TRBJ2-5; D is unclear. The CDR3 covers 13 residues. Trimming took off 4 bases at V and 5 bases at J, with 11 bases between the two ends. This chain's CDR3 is CASSSTIRETQYF. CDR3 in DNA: TGTGCCAGCAGTTCAACGATCCGGGAGACCCAGTACTTC.

Here the CDR3 reads CASSASGSHTWFF. CDR3 coding DNA: TGTGCCAGCAGCGCTAGCGGGAGCCATACCTGGTTCTTC. This chain uses TRBV9 with TRBJ2-1; 10 positions agree with TRBD2. Germline V CDR1 and CDR2: SGDLS, YYNGEE. The CDR3 is made up of 13 amino acids. V trimming: 3 bases; J trimming: 15 bases; junction bases outside the gene matches: 9.

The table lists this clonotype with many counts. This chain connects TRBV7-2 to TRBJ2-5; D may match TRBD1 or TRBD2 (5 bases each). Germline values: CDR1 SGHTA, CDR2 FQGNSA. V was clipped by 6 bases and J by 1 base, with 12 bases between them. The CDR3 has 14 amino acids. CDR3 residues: CASRDRDAQETQYF. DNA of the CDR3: TGTGCCAGCAGGGACCGGGACGCCCAAGAGACCCAGTACTTC.

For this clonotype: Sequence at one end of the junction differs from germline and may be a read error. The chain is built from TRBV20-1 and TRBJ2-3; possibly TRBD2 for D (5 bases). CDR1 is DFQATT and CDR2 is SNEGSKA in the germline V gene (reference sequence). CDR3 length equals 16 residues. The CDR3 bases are TGCTGTGCTCATAGCCGGGGTTCCTCTAGCACAGATACGCAGTATTTT. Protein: CCAHSRGSSSTDTQYF.

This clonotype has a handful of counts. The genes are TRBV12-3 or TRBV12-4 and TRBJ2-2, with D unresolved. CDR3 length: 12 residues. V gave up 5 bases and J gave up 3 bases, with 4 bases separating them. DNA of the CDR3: TGTGCCAGCAGTATCCACACCGGGGAGCTGTTTTTT. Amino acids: CASSIHTGELFF.